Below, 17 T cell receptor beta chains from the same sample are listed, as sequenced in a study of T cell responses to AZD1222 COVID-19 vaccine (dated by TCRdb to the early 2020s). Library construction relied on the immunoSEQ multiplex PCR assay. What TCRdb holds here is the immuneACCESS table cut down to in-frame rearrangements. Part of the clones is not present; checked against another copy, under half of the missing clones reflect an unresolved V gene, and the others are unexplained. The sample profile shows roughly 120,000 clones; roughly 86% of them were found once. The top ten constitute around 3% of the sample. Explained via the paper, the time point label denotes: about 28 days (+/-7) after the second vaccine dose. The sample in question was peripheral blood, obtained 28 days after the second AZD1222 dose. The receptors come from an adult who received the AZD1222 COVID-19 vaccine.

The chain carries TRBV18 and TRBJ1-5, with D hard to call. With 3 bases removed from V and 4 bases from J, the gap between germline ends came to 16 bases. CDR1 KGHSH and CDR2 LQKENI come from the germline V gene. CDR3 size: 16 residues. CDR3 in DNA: TGTGCCAGCTCACCCTCTTTTCCAACACCAAATCAGCCCCAGCATTTT. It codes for CASSPSFPTPNQPQHF. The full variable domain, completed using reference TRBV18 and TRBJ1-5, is NAGVMQNPRHLVRRRGQEARLRCSPMKGHSHVYWYRQLPEEGLKFMVYLQKENIIDESGMPKERFSAEFPKEGPSILRIQQVVRGDSAAYFCASSPSFPTPNQPQHFGDGTRLSIL.

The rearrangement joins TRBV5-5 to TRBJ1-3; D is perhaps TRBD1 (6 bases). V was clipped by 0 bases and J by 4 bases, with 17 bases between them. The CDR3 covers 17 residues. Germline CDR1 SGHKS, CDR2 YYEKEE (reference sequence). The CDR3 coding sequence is TGTGCCAGCAGCTTGGATCCAGGGGTCATGTCAGGAAACACCATATATTTT. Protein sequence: CASSLDPGVMSGNTIYF.

The CDR3, as DNA: TGTGCGTTGGGAGGGACTCTGAACACTGAAGCTTTCTTT. Its translation: CALGGTLNTEAFF. The V call is TRBV28, the J call TRBJ1-1; possibly TRBD1 for D (5 bases). The V gene's germline CDR1 is MDHEN and CDR2 SYDVKM. The CDR3 runs 13 residues.

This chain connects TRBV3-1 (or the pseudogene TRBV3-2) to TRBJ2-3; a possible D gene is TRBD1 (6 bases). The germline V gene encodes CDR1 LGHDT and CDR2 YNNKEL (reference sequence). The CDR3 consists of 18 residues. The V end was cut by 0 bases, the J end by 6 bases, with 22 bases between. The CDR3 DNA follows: TGTGCCAGCAGCCAAGATCAGGGGCGCGGCCAGGAAAGGGATACGCAGTATTTT. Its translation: CASSQDQGRGQERDTQYF.

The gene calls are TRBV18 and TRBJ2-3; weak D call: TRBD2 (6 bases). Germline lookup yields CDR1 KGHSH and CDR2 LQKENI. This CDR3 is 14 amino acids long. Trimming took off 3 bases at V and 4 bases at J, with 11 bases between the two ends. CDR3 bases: TGTGCCAGCTCACCGCGGGACTTTCCAGATACGCAGTATTTT. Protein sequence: CASSPRDFPDTQYF.

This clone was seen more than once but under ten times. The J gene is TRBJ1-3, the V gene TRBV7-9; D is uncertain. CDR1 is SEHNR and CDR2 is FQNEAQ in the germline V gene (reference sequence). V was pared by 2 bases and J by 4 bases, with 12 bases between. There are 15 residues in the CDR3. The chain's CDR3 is CASSLNRQQGNTIYF. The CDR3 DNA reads TGTGCCAGCAGCTTAAATAGGCAACAGGGAAACACCATATATTTT.

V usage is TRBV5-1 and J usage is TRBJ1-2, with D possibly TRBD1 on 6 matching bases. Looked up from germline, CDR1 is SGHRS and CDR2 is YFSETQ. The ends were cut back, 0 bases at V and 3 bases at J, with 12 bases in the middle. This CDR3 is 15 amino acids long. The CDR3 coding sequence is TGCGCCAGCAGCTTGGGGGCAGGGGTTTACTATGGCTACACCTTC. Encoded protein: CASSLGAGVYYGYTF.

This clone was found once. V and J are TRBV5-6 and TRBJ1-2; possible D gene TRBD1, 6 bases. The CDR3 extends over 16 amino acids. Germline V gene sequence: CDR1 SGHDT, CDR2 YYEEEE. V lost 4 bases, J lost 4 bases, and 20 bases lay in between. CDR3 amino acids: CASSRLIRQAVYGYTF. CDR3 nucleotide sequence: TGTGCCAGCAGCCGCCTAATAAGACAGGCGGTCTATGGCTACACCTTC.

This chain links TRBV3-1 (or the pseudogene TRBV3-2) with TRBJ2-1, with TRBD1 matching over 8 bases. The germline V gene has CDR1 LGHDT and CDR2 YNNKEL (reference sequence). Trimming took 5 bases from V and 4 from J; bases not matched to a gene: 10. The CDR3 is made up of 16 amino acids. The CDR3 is CASSSDRGKIYNEQFF. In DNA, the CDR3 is TGTGCCAGCAGCTCAGACAGGGGCAAAATATACAATGAGCAGTTCTTC.

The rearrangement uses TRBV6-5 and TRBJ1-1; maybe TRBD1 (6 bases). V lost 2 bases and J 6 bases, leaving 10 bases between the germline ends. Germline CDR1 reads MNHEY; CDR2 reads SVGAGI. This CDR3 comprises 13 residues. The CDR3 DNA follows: TGTGCCAGCAGTTACGAGGGGGGGGCTGAAGCTTTCTTT. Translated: CASSYEGGAEAFF.

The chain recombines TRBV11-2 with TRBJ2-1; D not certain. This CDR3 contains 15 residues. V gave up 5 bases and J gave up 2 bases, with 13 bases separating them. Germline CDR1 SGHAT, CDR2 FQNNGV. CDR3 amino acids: CASSLSLTAYNEQFF. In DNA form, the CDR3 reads TGTGCCAGCAGCCTTAGTCTAACCGCCTACAATGAGCAGTTCTTC.

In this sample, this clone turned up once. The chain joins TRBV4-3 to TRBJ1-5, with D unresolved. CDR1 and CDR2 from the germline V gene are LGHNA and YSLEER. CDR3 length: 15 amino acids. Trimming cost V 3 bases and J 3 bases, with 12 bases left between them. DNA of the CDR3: TGCGCCAGCAGCCAGGCCCTCGGTATCAATCAGCCCCAGCATTTT. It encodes CASSQALGINQPQHF.

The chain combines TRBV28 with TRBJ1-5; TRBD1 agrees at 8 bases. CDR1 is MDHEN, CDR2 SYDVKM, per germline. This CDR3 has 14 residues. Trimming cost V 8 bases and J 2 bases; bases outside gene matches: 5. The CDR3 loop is CASYPTGGNQPQHF. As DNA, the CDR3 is TGTGCCAGCTACCCGACAGGGGGCAATCAGCCCCAGCATTTT.

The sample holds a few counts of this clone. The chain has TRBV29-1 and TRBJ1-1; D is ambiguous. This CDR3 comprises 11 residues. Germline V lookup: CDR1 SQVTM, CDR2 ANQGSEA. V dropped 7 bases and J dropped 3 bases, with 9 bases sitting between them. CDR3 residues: CSGGRHTEAFF. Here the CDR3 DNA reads TGCAGCGGGGGTCGGCACACTGAAGCTTTCTTT.

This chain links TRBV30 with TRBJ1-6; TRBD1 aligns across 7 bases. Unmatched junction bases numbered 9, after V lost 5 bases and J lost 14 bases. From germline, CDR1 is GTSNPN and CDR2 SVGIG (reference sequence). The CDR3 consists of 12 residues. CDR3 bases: TGTGCCTGGGACAGGGAATTTATATCCCTCCACTTT. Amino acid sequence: CAWDREFISLHF.

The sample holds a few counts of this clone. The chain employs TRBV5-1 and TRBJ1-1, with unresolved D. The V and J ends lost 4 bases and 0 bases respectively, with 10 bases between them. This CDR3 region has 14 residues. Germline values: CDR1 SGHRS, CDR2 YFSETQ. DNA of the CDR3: TGCGCCAGCAGCCCCATAGTACTGAACACTGAAGCTTTCTTT. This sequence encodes CASSPIVLNTEAFF.

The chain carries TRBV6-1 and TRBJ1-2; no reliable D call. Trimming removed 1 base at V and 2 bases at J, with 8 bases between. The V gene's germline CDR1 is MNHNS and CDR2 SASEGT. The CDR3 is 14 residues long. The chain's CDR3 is CASSEGGTNYGYTF. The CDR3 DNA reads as TGTGCCAGCAGTGAAGGGGGAACCAACTATGGCTACACCTTC.